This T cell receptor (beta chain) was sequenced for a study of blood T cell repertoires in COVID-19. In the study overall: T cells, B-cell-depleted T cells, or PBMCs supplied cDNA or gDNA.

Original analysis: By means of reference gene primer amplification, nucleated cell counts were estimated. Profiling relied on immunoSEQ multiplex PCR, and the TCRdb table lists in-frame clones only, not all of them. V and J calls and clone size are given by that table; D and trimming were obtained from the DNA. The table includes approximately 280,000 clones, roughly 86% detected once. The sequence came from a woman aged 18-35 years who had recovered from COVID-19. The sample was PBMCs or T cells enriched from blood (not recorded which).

The DNA of the CDR3 is TGTGCCAGCAGCCTGCTAAGGGGAAGCAATCAGCCCCAGCATTTT. Amino acid sequence: CASSLLRGSNQPQHF. The chain couples TRBV7-2 to TRBJ1-5; tentative D call: TRBD1 (5 bases). The CDR3 consists of 15 residues. The V gene's germline CDR1 is SGHTA and CDR2 FQGNSA. V was pared by 5 bases and J by 1 base, with 12 bases between.